A selection of T cell receptor beta chains follows, all from one sample in a study of cytomegalovirus exposure and HLA in healthy donors. Here immunoSEQ multiplex PCR was the method, and the copy in TCRdb shows in-frame clones only, minus some. The data contain about 65,000 clones, approximately 60% of them singletons. Sequenced input: PBMCs. The receptor set was obtained from a man younger than 45 in good health and CMV-seronegative. Both conserved end residues are part of each CDR3. The D gene is left open where the match is weak. Rows give clone size only sometimes, using once, few, many, or a class for an expanded clone.

clone_size d_call j_call v_call cdr3_nt cdr3_aa
- - TRBJ2-5 TRBV29-1 TGCAGCGTTGAAGACAGGCGCAAGCAAGAGACCCAGTACTTC CSVEDRRKQETQYF
- - TRBJ2-2 TRBV6-4 TGTGCCAGCAGCCAGACAAACACCGGGGAGCTGTTTTTT CASSQTNTGELFF
- TRBD2 TRBJ2-7 TRBV7-2 TGTGCCAGCAGCCCGGCGGGGGGAGGAGAGCAGTACTTC CASSPAGGGEQYF
few TRBD2 TRBJ2-7 TRBV7-9 TGTGCCAGCAGCCCCGGGGCTAGCGGGGGAGGCTACGAGCAGTACTTC CASSPGASGGGYEQYF
few - TRBJ2-1 TRBV7-9 TGTGCCAGCACAGCGGGGACAAACAATGAGCAGTTCTTC CASTAGTNNEQFF
- - TRBJ2-1 TRBV19 TGTGCCAGTAGTACCGTCTTTGACAATGAGCAGTTCTTC CASSTVFDNEQFF
- TRBD2 TRBJ2-2 TRBV5-1 TGCGCCAGCGGTAGCGGGGAAAACACCGGGGAGCTGTTTTTT CASGSGENTGELFF
- - TRBJ2-7 TRBV27 TGTGCCAGCAGTTTAAGGCCAGGCTACGAGCAGTACTTC CASSLRPGYEQYF
- TRBD1 TRBJ1-2 TRBV27 TGTGCCAGCAGTCCGGACAGGGGCCATGGCTACACCTTC CASSPDRGHGYTF
- - TRBJ2-5 TRBV4-2 TGTGCCAGCAGCCAAGACTCTAGGGAGACCCAGTACTTC CASSQDSRETQYF
- - TRBJ2-7 TRBV6-5 TGTGCCAGCAGTTACAGGTTGGGCGAGCAGTACTTC CASSYRLGEQYF
- - TRBJ1-1 TRBV5-1 TGCGCCAGCAGCCCCCTACCGGGACACCTCAGGGGCACTGAAGCTTTCTTT CASSPLPGHLRGTEAFF
- TRBD1 TRBJ1-1 TRBV7-2 TGTGCCAGCAGCTTAGCCCGGGACAGGACTAACACTGAAGCTTTCTTT CASSLARDRTNTEAFF
- TRBD1 TRBJ1-5 TRBV7-9 TGTGCCAGCAGCTGGGACAGGGGAATCAATCAGCCCCAGCATTTT CASSWDRGINQPQHF
- TRBD1 TRBJ2-2 TRBV7-2 TGTGCCAGCAGCCGACAGGGATCCACCGGGGAGCTGTTTTTT CASSRQGSTGELFF
- - TRBJ1-1 TRBV5-1 TGCGCCAGCAGCTTGGAGGGCGGACACCCCGGGGCTTTCTTT CASSLEGGHPGAFF
- TRBD2 TRBJ2-1 TRBV2 TGTGCCAGCAGTATAGCGGGGGGACATAGGAATGAGCAGTTCTTC CASSIAGGHRNEQFF
- - TRBJ2-7 TRBV6-5 TGTGCCAGCAGTTACTCGGGCGACCACGAGCAGTACTTC CASSYSGDHEQYF
once - TRBJ2-4 TRBV4-1 TGCGCCAGCAGCCAAGACATGACAGGGCGGGGCAAAAACATTCAGTACTTC CASSQDMTGRGKNIQYF
- TRBD1 TRBJ1-4 TRBV29-1 TGCAGCGCCAGGGGGACAGGGGGCGAAAAATTGTTTTTT CSARGTGGEKLFF
- - TRBJ2-7 TRBV6-1 TGTGCCAGCCTATGGGGGGAGCCCTCCTACGAGCAGTACTTC CASLWGEPSYEQYF
- TRBD2 TRBJ2-4 TRBV6-5 TGTGCCAGCAGTCACGCCGGGGGGGACATTCAGTACTTC CASSHAGGDIQYF
- TRBD2 TRBJ2-5 TRBV7-8 TGTGCCAGCAGCCCCGATAGACTAGCTCAAGAGACCCAGTACTTC CASSPDRLAQETQYF
- TRBD1 TRBJ1-5 TRBV6-1 TGTGCCAGCAGTCCCGGGACAGGGAACTATCAGCCCCAGCATTTT CASSPGTGNYQPQHF
once TRBD2 TRBJ2-5 TRBV7-3 TGTGCCAGCAGCCTCGGGCCCCGGACTAGCGGGCAAGAGACCCAGTACTTC CASSLGPRTSGQETQYF
few - TRBJ2-7 TRBV30 TGTGCCTGGAGTCAAGGGGACTACGAGCAGTACTTC CAWSQGDYEQYF
- - TRBJ2-3 TRBV5-4 TGTGCCAGCAGCTCAGAGGTTTTAACAGATACGCAGTATTTT CASSSEVLTDTQYF
few - TRBJ1-5 TRBV18 TGTGCCAGCTCACCAACAGACAGCAATCAGCCCCAGCATTTT CASSPTDSNQPQHF
few TRBD1 TRBJ1-1 TRBV29-1 TGCAGCGTAGAGACCGGGACAGGGGGCCGAGCTTTCTTT CSVETGTGGRAFF
- TRBD1 TRBJ2-1 TRBV7-2 TGTGCCAGCAGCTTAGGACAGGGGTGGAATGAGCAGTTCTTC CASSLGQGWNEQFF
- - TRBJ1-2 TRBV27 TGTGCCAGCAGTTTTAACGGGCGGGAGGGCTACACCTTC CASSFNGREGYTF
- TRBD1 TRBJ2-7 TRBV18 TGTGCCAGCTCACCAGAGACAGGGACCTACGAGCAGTACTTC CASSPETGTYEQYF
few TRBD2 TRBJ2-3 TRBV30 TGTGCCTGGAGGGCCGGGACTAGCGGGGGGGCAGATACGCAGTATTTT CAWRAGTSGGADTQYF
- - TRBJ2-7 TRBV27 TGTGCCAGCACAAACGACCGGGACGAGCAGTACTTC CASTNDRDEQYF
few - TRBJ2-3 TRBV4-2 TGTGCCAGCAGCTCCAAGGGGGATACGCAGTATTTT CASSSKGDTQYF
medium-sized - TRBJ1-1 TRBV6-1 TGTGCCACCACGACAGTAGACATGAACACTGAAGCTTTCTTT CATTTVDMNTEAFF
- TRBD2 TRBJ2-7 TRBV5-1 TGCGCCAGCAGCTTGGCCCGCCGCGGGGGTGAGCAGTACTTC CASSLARRGGEQYF
- TRBD2 TRBJ2-2 TRBV14 TGTGCCAGCAGCCAAGGACTAGCGGGGAGGACCGGGGAGCTGTTTTTT CASSQGLAGRTGELFF
- TRBD1 TRBJ2-7 TRBV13 TGTGCCAGCAGCTGGGGTGAGGACAGGACCCCCAACGGGCAGTACTTC CASSWGEDRTPNGQYF
few - TRBJ1-1 TRBV19 TGTGCCAGTAGACTGACAGGTCGGACTGAAGCTTTCTTT CASRLTGRTEAFF
- - TRBJ2-1 TRBV29-1 TGCAGTGTAACAACAGGTTCCTACAATGAGCAGTTCTTC CSVTTGSYNEQFF
- TRBD1 TRBJ2-7 TRBV4-2 TGTGCCAGCAGCCAAGATCAGGGACAGAACTACGAGCAGTACTTC CASSQDQGQNYEQYF
- TRBD1 TRBJ1-4 TRBV9 TGTGCCAGCAGCGTTGGGACAGGGCACGGGGAAAAACTGTTTTTT CASSVGTGHGEKLFF
- - TRBJ2-1 TRBV6-5 TGTGCCAGCACCACAGCTGGCAGCCCTGGCGAGCAGTTCTTC CASTTAGSPGEQFF
- TRBD2 TRBJ2-5 TRBV4-1 TGCGCCAGCAGTCCCGGTGGCGGGGGGGCAGGAGAGACCCAGTACTTC CASSPGGGGAGETQYF
- TRBD2 TRBJ2-3 TRBV6-5 TGTGCCAGCAGCCCACTAGCGGGGAACACAGATACGCAGTATTTT CASSPLAGNTDTQYF
- TRBD1 TRBJ1-5 TRBV7-8 TGTGCCAGCAGCCTAAACGACAGGGGGCTTCAGCCCCAGCATTTT CASSLNDRGLQPQHF
- TRBD1 TRBJ2-5 TRBV13 TGTGCCAGCAGCCACGAAACAGGGGGAGGAGAGACCCAGTACTTC CASSHETGGGETQYF
- - TRBJ2-3 TRBV7-9 TGTGCCAGCAACCCAGGCAACACAGATACGCAGTATTTT CASNPGNTDTQYF
- - TRBJ2-7 TRBV6-5 TGTGCCAGCAGGGAACAGGGTGGGGGACACTACGAGCAGTACTTC CASREQGGGHYEQYF
- - TRBJ2-7 TRBV4-1 TGCGCCAGCAGCCCAACAGACAGTGGCGAGCAGTACTTC CASSPTDSGEQYF
- - TRBJ2-5 TRBV27 TGTGCCAGCGGCTGGGCCCCGGAGACCCAGTACTTC CASGWAPETQYF
few TRBD2 TRBJ2-5 TRBV29-1 TGCAGCGTTGAAGAGGTGGGACTAGCGGGGCATCAAGAGACCCAGTACTTC CSVEEVGLAGHQETQYF